These 30 T cell receptor beta chains originate from one sample sequenced in a study of technical replicates of blood from several donors. Sequencing was performed with immunoSEQ multiplex PCR; in TCRdb, only in-frame clones are kept and a portion is missing. The sample comprises around 98,000 clones, 90% to 97% of which are singletons, and approximately 0.23% rests with the top ten. Sequenced: T cells isolated from PBMCs. These receptors originate from a human donor in good health.

The CDR3, as DNA: TGTGCCAGCTCACCACCTACTGCCGGGACTACCGCCTCCTACGAGCAGTACTTC. Its protein is CASSPPTAGTTASYEQYF. The chain has TRBV18 and TRBJ2-7, with 7 bases aligning to TRBD2. The CDR3 totals 18 residues. Germline CDR1 KGHSH, CDR2 LQKENI. The V segment lost 0 bases and the J segment 0 bases; nucleotides outside the gene matches: 11.

V and J are TRBV14 and TRBJ2-7; D remains ambiguous. This CDR3 region has 11 residues. Germline V CDR1 and CDR2: SGHDN, FVKESK. Between the trimmed V and J ends, which lost 5 bases and 3 bases, there was a span of 5 bases. The chain's CDR3 is CASSSYYEQYF. The DNA of the CDR3 is TGTGCCAGCAGCTCCTACTACGAGCAGTACTTC.

The chain is built from TRBV9 and TRBJ2-1; perhaps TRBD1 as D (5 bases). This CDR3 region has 14 residues. The germline V gene has CDR1 SGDLS and CDR2 YYNGEE. The V end lost 4 bases, the J end lost 5 bases, and 13 bases lay between the germline ends. CDR3 sequence reads: CASSPLGPDNEQFF. The CDR3 bases are TGTGCCAGCAGCCCGTTGGGGCCCGACAATGAGCAGTTCTTC.

V usage is TRBV19 and J usage is TRBJ1-2; 8 bases match TRBD1. The junction had 7 bases not matched to a gene; V was cut back by 3 bases and J by 7 bases. This CDR3 contains 14 residues. Germline V gene sequence: CDR1 LNHDA, CDR2 SQIVND (reference sequence). The chain's CDR3 is CASSMTQGVFGYTF. The CDR3 coding sequence is TGTGCCAGTAGTATGACACAGGGGGTTTTTGGCTACACCTTC.

This chain joins TRBV2 and TRBJ1-4; D is ambiguous. The CDR3 extends over 15 amino acids. Germline lookup yields CDR1 SNHLY and CDR2 FYNNEI. V was shortened by 8 bases and J by 1 base, with 14 bases between the two germline ends. The CDR3 reads CASLRDGRTNEKLFF. CDR3 nucleotides: TGTGCCAGCCTCCGAGACGGGAGAACTAATGAAAAACTGTTTTTT.

The chain combines TRBV5-1 with TRBJ2-1; 8 bases are shared with TRBD2. Per germline, CDR1 SGHRS and CDR2 YFSETQ. The CDR3 length is 16 residues. V was pared by 4 bases and J by 12 bases, with 18 bases of the junction left unmatched. The CDR3 sequence is CASSRTVSGEYQRQFF. The CDR3 DNA is TGCGCCAGCAGCAGGACCGTTAGCGGGGAGTACCAAAGGCAGTTCTTC.

V usage is TRBV9 and J usage is TRBJ2-2; D is unresolved. This CDR3 spans 14 amino acids. Germline CDR1 reads SGDLS; CDR2 reads YYNGEE. Trimming pared 0 bases from V and 1 base from J, leaving 4 bases between. The CDR3 DNA follows: TGTGCCAGCAGCGTAGGACAGAACACCGGGGAGCTGTTTTTT. Its translation: CASSVGQNTGELFF.

V and J are TRBV5-1 and TRBJ1-1; 7 nucleotides agree with TRBD1. This CDR3 has 16 amino acids. Germline CDR1 is SGHRS and CDR2 is YFSETQ. Trimming cost V 4 bases and J 4 bases; bases outside gene matches: 13. CDR3 residues: CASSDQTGSDLTEAFF. Written as DNA, the CDR3 is TGCGCCAGCAGCGACCAGACAGGGTCTGACCTCACTGAAGCTTTCTTT.

This chain uses TRBV5-4 with TRBJ2-2; D uncertain. Trimming took 3 bases from V and 3 from J, leaving 15 bases between them. CDR1 and CDR2 (germline): SGHNT, YYREEE (reference sequence). The CDR3 has 16 amino acids. This CDR3 is CASSSPELTYTGELFF. The CDR3 bases are TGTGCCAGCAGCTCCCCCGAACTCACGTACACCGGGGAGCTGTTTTTT.

This clone was counted between two and nine times. The V and J genes are TRBV9 and TRBJ2-3, with 7 bases identical to TRBD2. The V gene end was trimmed by 2 bases and the J gene end by 0 bases; junction bases not matched to a gene: 12. CDR3 length: 18 residues. Germline V gene lookup returns CDR1 SGDLS and CDR2 YYNGEE. CDR3 in DNA: TGTGCCAGCAGCGTTGGTGACGGGGGGACCCTAAGCACAGATACGCAGTATTTT. Amino acids: CASSVGDGGTLSTDTQYF.

The V gene is TRBV29-1, the J gene TRBJ2-2; possible D gene TRBD1, 5 bases. The length of the CDR3 is 13 residues. Germline V gene sequence: CDR1 SQVTM, CDR2 ANQGSEA. Trimming removed 1 base at V and 9 bases at J, with 12 bases between. For the CDR3, the DNA is TGCAGCGTTGAAGGGACACAGAACCGGGAGCTGTTTTTT. Amino acids: CSVEGTQNRELFF.

V and J are TRBV28 and TRBJ2-3; TRBD2 is a possible D gene (6 bases). CDR1 and CDR2 from the germline V gene are MDHEN and SYDVKM. The CDR3 is 13 amino acids. V was cut by 7 bases and J by 3 bases, with 11 bases left in between. In nucleotides, the CDR3 is TGTGCCAGCACGGGGGACTCTACAGATACGCAGTATTTT. It is translated as CASTGDSTDTQYF.

The chain employs TRBV15 and TRBJ2-1; 9 bases fit TRBD2. Germline V gene data show CDR1 as LNHNV and CDR2 as YYDKDF (reference sequence). The CDR3 covers 15 residues. V was pared by 3 bases and J by 9 bases, with 9 bases of the junction left unmatched. CDR3 DNA: TGTGCCACCAGCAGGAGAGATAGCGGGAGCGGTGAGCAGTTCTTC. The encoded protein is CATSRRDSGSGEQFF.

This clone appeared once. The V call is TRBV28, the J call TRBJ2-3; TRBD1 is a possible D gene (5 bases). Trimming cost V 3 bases and J 2 bases, with 6 bases left between them. CDR1 MDHEN and CDR2 SYDVKM come from the germline V gene. CDR3 length: 13 amino acids. The CDR3 sequence is CASSFRVTDTQYF. CDR3 nucleotide sequence: TGTGCCAGCAGTTTCAGGGTCACAGATACGCAGTATTTT.

The chain combines TRBV27 with TRBJ2-4; perhaps TRBD2 as D (6 bases). V was clipped by 7 bases and J by 0 bases, with 13 bases between them. Germline lookup yields CDR1 MNHEY and CDR2 SMNVEV (reference sequence). The CDR3 runs 15 residues. CDR3 region: CASNAAGTAKNIQYF. The CDR3 nucleotides read TGTGCCAGCAATGCCGCGGGGACAGCCAAAAACATTCAGTACTTC.

The chain carries TRBV6-6 and TRBJ2-7, with TRBD1 matching 7 bases. This CDR3 has 12 residues. CDR1 is MNHNY and CDR2 is SVGAGI in the germline V gene (reference sequence). The junction had 3 bases not matched to a gene; V was cut back by 5 bases and J by 5 bases. The CDR3 nucleotides read TGTGCCAGCAGTAAAGACAGGGACGAGCAGTACTTC. It is translated as CASSKDRDEQYF.

The chain has TRBV6-5 and TRBJ1-1; 9 nucleotides agree with TRBD1. The CDR3 runs to 15 residues. Germline CDR1 MNHEY, CDR2 SVGAGI. Trimming took 7 bases from V and 1 from J; bases not matched to a gene: 7. The CDR3 sequence: CASTSETGGNTEAFF. As DNA, the CDR3 is TGTGCCAGCACCTCCGAGACAGGGGGGAACACTGAAGCTTTCTTT.

This chain uses TRBV9 with TRBJ2-3, with D tentatively TRBD1 (6 bases). This CDR3 region has 15 residues. Trimming took off 1 base at V and 0 bases at J, with 9 bases between the two ends. Germline CDR1 is SGDLS and CDR2 is YYNGEE. The CDR3 bases are TGTGCCAGCAGCGTAATAGGGGGAAGCACAGATACGCAGTATTTT. This sequence encodes CASSVIGGSTDTQYF.

This rearrangement joins TRBV10-1 to TRBJ2-5; 11 nucleotides line up with TRBD2. Germline V lookup: CDR1 WNHNN, CDR2 SYGVQD (reference sequence). This CDR3 comprises 12 residues. V trimming: 8 bases; J trimming: 7 bases; junction bases outside the gene matches: 3. CDR3 residues: CASAGTSGTQYF. For the CDR3, the DNA is TGCGCCAGCGCCGGGACTAGCGGGACCCAGTACTTC.

This sequence joins TRBV11-2 and TRBJ2-5, with 8 bases that match TRBD2. This CDR3 has 15 amino acids. V trimming: 2 bases; J trimming: 5 bases; junction bases outside the gene matches: 7. The germline V gene encodes CDR1 SGHAT and CDR2 FQNNGV. This CDR3 reads CASSLTLAGRETQYF. The CDR3 DNA is TGTGCCAGCAGCTTAACGCTAGCGGGTCGGGAGACCCAGTACTTC.

This clone appeared a single time. The chain has TRBV5-1 and TRBJ2-3; no firm D call. Germline CDR1 is SGHRS and CDR2 is YFSETQ. This CDR3 has 13 amino acids. Trimming took 0 bases from V and 6 from J, leaving 8 bases between them. This CDR3 reads CASSLGSRDTQYF. CDR3 nucleotides: TGCGCCAGCAGCTTGGGGTCGAGGGATACGCAGTATTTT.

The rearrangement links TRBV18 to TRBJ1-2; 8 nucleotides line up with TRBD1. This CDR3 spans 13 amino acids. V was clipped by 3 bases and J by 6 bases; unmatched bases: 3. Looked up from germline, CDR1 is KGHSH and CDR2 is LQKENI. The CDR3 reads CASSPATGDGYTF. CDR3 nucleotide sequence: TGTGCCAGCTCACCTGCGACAGGGGATGGCTACACCTTC.

The CDR3 nucleotides are TGTGCCAGCAGGGGGGGACGGGACGAGCAGTACTTC. Protein: CASRGGRDEQYF. The rearrangement links TRBV6-5 to TRBJ2-7; D might be TRBD2 (6 bases). CDR3 length equals 12 residues. Germline CDR1 MNHEY, CDR2 SVGAGI. The V gene lost 6 bases and the J gene lost 5 bases, with 11 bases spanning the gap.

The chain combines TRBV16 with TRBJ2-1; 7 positions agree with TRBD1. Germline V gene data show CDR1 as KGHSY and CDR2 as FQNENV. The V segment lost 9 bases and the J segment 7 bases; nucleotides outside the gene matches: 6. This CDR3 contains 12 residues. The CDR3 reads CASSGTENEQFF. The DNA of the CDR3 is TGTGCCAGTTCCGGGACAGAGAATGAGCAGTTCTTC.

This chain's CDR3 is CASSLSYSLNYGYTF. Here the CDR3 DNA reads TGTGCCAGCAGTTTAAGCTACAGCTTAAACTATGGCTACACCTTC. The rearrangement joins TRBV27 to TRBJ1-2; D unclear. V was shortened by 2 bases and J by 2 bases, with 12 bases between the two germline ends. Germline V gives CDR1 MNHEY, CDR2 SMNVEV (reference sequence). This CDR3 is 15 amino acids long.

The genes are TRBV25-1 and TRBJ2-1; 8 nucleotides match TRBD1. The V segment lost 9 bases and the J segment 6 bases; nucleotides outside the gene matches: 10. This CDR3 is 14 amino acids long. CDR1 and CDR2 (germline): MGHDK, SYGVNS. CDR3 protein: CASTRGQVGNEQFF. The DNA for the CDR3 is TGTGCCAGTACCCGGGGACAGGTGGGCAATGAGCAGTTCTTC.

J is TRBJ2-3 and V is TRBV11-3; TRBD2 agrees at 8 bases. CDR1 and CDR2 from the germline V gene are SGHNT and YENEEA. This CDR3 has 14 residues. Trimming cost V 1 base and J 8 bases; bases outside gene matches: 5. As DNA, the CDR3 is TGTGCCAGCAGCTTAGGGAGAGCGGGAGTTACGCAGTATTTT. It encodes CASSLGRAGVTQYF.

V and J are TRBV28 and TRBJ2-7; D is ambiguous. The V and J ends lost 5 bases and 0 bases respectively, with 11 bases between them. Germline V gives CDR1 MDHEN, CDR2 SYDVKM. The CDR3 consists of 14 residues. The CDR3 nucleotides are TGTGCCAGCAGTCCGGCGCGGCTCTCCTACGAGCAGTACTTC. Residues: CASSPARLSYEQYF.

The chain has TRBV14 and TRBJ2-1, with 12 bases lining up with TRBD2. Germline trimming cut 4 bases from V and 7 bases from J; bases unmatched to any gene: 8. Per the germline V gene, CDR1 is SGHDN and CDR2 is FVKESK. CDR3 length: 16 amino acids. CDR3 DNA: TGTGCCAGCAGCCGTCGGCTAGCGGGGGGGCTAAATGAGCAGTTCTTC. Translating gives CASSRRLAGGLNEQFF.

V is TRBV5-1 and J is TRBJ1-6, with D possibly being TRBD1 (6 bases). CDR1 and CDR2 (germline): SGHRS, YFSETQ. The V and J ends lost 0 bases and 9 bases respectively, with 19 bases between them. This CDR3 has 17 amino acids. In nucleotides, the CDR3 is TGCGCCAGCAGCTTGGCCTTGGACAGAACAAGGGGTTCACCCCTCCACTTT. It specifies CASSLALDRTRGSPLHF.